This T cell receptor beta chain was recorded in a study of blood T cell repertoires in COVID-19. Clones were sequenced by immunoSEQ multiplex PCR, and TCRdb holds only the in-frame ones, with some missing. The sample lists approximately 300,000 clones, about 87% occurring once. V was cut by 3 bases and J by 10 bases, with 12 bases left in between. The CDR3 runs 13 residues. CDR1 SGHAT and CDR2 FQNNGV come from the germline V gene. The TCR comes from a woman aged 45-59 years with COVID-19, enrolled during active disease. The V and J genes are TRBV11-2 and TRBJ1-4; TRBD1 is a possible D gene (6 bases). Sequencing input: peripheral blood. CDR3 sequence reads: CASSFERGGKLFF. CDR3 coding DNA: TGTGCCAGCAGCTTTGAGAGGGGGGGAAAACTGTTTTTT. The whole variable domain, filled in from reference TRBV11-2 and TRBJ1-4, reads EAGVAQSPRYKIIEKRQSVAFWCNPISGHATLYWYQQILGQGPKLLIQFQNNGVVDDSQLPKDRFSAERLKGVDSTLKIQPAKLEDSAVYLCASSFERGGKLFFGSGTQLSVL.